This T cell receptor (beta chain) was identified in a study of blood T cell repertoires in COVID-19. Study summary: The study drew acute and convalescent COVID-19 samples from the United States, Italy and Spain.

How the authors handled the data: Reference gene primer amplification gave nucleated cell count estimates. Only in-frame clones appear in the TCRdb table, and some are missing; sequencing was by immunoSEQ multiplex PCR. V and J calls and clone size are copied from that table; D and trimming were computed from the DNA. The sample has nearly 80,000 clones, 80% seen once. This CDR3 spans 13 amino acids. Losses at the gene ends were 3 bases for V and 2 bases for J; bases not matched to a gene: 0. Details on this clone: Other nucleotide sequences in the sample specify the same CDR3.

The receptor's source is a man aged 55 to 69 with active or convalescent COVID-19. Sequencing was carried out using peripheral blood. V usage is TRBV12-3 or TRBV12-4 and J usage is TRBJ1-2; 7 nucleotides line up with TRBD1. In DNA, the CDR3 is TGTGCCAGCAGTTTGGGACAGAACTATGGCTACACCTTC. As protein: CASSLGQNYGYTF.